This T cell receptor beta chain was observed in a study of regulatory T cells in long-lasting Graves disease (dated by TCRdb to the early 2020s). For the study in its entirety: In the newly diagnosed Graves' disease group, patients had been taking antithyroid drugs for less than 3 months. TCR sequencing covered some 13 persistent and about 20 newly diagnosed Graves' disease patients, some 33 samples in total. The study was registered as a clinical trial and conducted in China. Persistent Graves' disease patients were compared with newly diagnosed Graves' disease patients by peripheral blood TCR sequencing and RNA sequencing.

The study at large found these results: Sequencing and analysis were limited to the TCR beta chain. Peripheral blood alone was examined, since thyroid tissue, which constituted the primary lesion, could not be accessed. More public clonotypes were shared among persistent patients (under 3,000) than among newly diagnosed patients (966). The small sample size was acknowledged by the authors as a limitation that may reduce accuracy. Compared with newly diagnosed patients, patients with persistent Graves' disease had lower TCR Shannon entropy and fewer highly expanded clones, which suggests clonal expansion.

This clonotype was counted ten times or more. It has no known antigen specificity. Base qualities are not at hand, and no much larger clone is one base apart. The library relied on multiplex PCR. The sequencing machine was an Illumina HiSeq 4000. iRepertoire HTBI primers and Arm-PCR amplification of CDR3 regions were used to construct TCR beta libraries. PCR products were gel purified before sequencing. In the paper's pipeline: Gene usage analysis of CDR3 amino acid clonotypes used the 50 to 70 TRBV and 14 to 15 TRBJ segments found across samples. COPE and FqMerger were used to merge filtered high-quality paired reads into contigs. BLAST was used to align contigs to IMGT TRBV, TRBD and TRBJ reference genes, with CDR3 defined following IMGT. Clonotypes above 0.1% frequency were classified as highly expanded clones. Repertoire diversity was measured by Shannon entropy, and V-J evenness by the Gini coefficient. Clonotypes shared by more than one individual were considered public. The raw public data were reprocessed by TCRdb itself: fastp quality trimming at Q25, MiXCR clonotype calling, in-frame beta chains only. Rows with one shared CDR3 protein collapse into an entry with the most common genes and DNA. These V and J calls derive from TCRdb rather than the authors' analysis. Across this sample there are over 350,000 distinct CDR3 sequences, with 11% to 15% seen only once. The leading ten clones occupy approximately 15% of the sample.

The intended sense of this specimen's time point label: newly diagnosed GD, antithyroid drugs for less than 3 months. For both TCR sequencing and RNA sequencing, RNA was extracted from PBMCs using TRIzol. The diagnosis of Graves' disease was made according to American Thyroid Association guidelines. Patients were recruited from an endocrinology department in Xi'an, China. From each patient, approximately 10 milliliters of peripheral blood was collected into an EDTA anticoagulant tube. PBMCs were isolated by Ficoll Paque Plus density gradient separation without further T cell sorting. RNA quality was checked with an Agilent 2100 Bioanalyzer and agarose gel, and concentration with a NanoDrop 2000. This sample also belongs to another study, concerning T cells in Graves' hyperthyroidism and ophthalmopathy. The second paper states: Stable Graves' hyperthyroidism was defined as the absence of progression to ophthalmopathy over 18 months of follow-up. Hyperthyroidism patients were newly diagnosed, with disease duration under 2 months, and aged 18 to 65 years. Any patient with an uncontrolled infection, another autoimmune disease, pregnancy or lactation was excluded. Diagnoses were established on the basis of clinical symptoms, serum thyroxine and TRAb, thyroid ultrasound, and orbital computed tomography. For the first round of RT-PCR on the TCR CDR3, the HTBI primer set was used together with the Qiagen OneStep RT-PCR kit. Most expanded thyroid clonotypes (frequency above 0.001) were also detected in blood, suggesting blood repertoires may reflect thyroid immune responses. Ophthalmopathy was separated from stable hyperthyroidism by a 13 V-J signature model, with approximately 89% sensitivity and just over 81% specificity obtained in cross-validation and 80%/75% obtained in testing. In validation, the model predicted progression to ophthalmopathy with over 60% sensitivity and approximately 72% specificity, a median of 6.5 months before onset. TCR V-J signatures able to tell the groups apart were searched for in a discovery cohort of 90 to 100 patients, of whom around 42 had Graves' ophthalmopathy and 55 to 65 had stable Graves' hyperthyroidism. Whether ophthalmopathy could be predicted prospectively was tested in an independent validation cohort made up of approximately 19 hyperthyroidism patients plus 17 patients who later progressed to ophthalmopathy. For training and testing, the 100 or so patients in the discovery cohort were randomly divided in a 7:3 ratio. The study also compared thyroid tissue and blood T-cell repertoires from about six Graves' hyperthyroidism patients. After blood sampling, hyperthyroidism patients were treated with methimazole at a starting dose of 30 mg daily, and ophthalmopathy patients were treated with high-dose intravenous methylprednisolone. Libraries were constructed in a second round of multiplex PCR, after which size selection and purification were carried out. Paired-end sequencing of the libraries was performed with 100 bp reads on an Illumina HiSeq2000. Raw data were processed with SOAPnuke, discarding reads with adapters, uncalled bases, mean Phred below 15, or no exact constant-primer or identifier match. High-quality paired reads were merged using COPE v1.2.5, and each unique nucleotide sequence was defined as a clonotype. MiTCR v1.1 was used to align clonotypes to the IMGT TRBV, TRBD and TRBJ reference segments. Only V-J combinations with frequency above 0.0001, covering about 99% of repertoires, were analysed. A TCS score was defined as the ratio between F50 (clonal expansion) and ExV (chaos), using BLOSUM62-based TCRdist between CDR3 peptides within each V-J. Welch's t-statistics and random forest reduced roughly 540 V-J features to under 15, which were used in a naive Bayes classifier (R e1071). No statistical method was used to set the sample size in advance, and investigators knew the group allocation. The paper reports TCR Vbeta CDR3 sequencing of about 140 peripheral blood samples: 43 ophthalmopathy, about 75 hyperthyroidism and around 17 progressor patients.

Sequenced here: peripheral blood mononuclear cells (PBMCs), sampled at new diagnosis, from a patient treated with antithyroid drugs. The source is a woman aged 45-59 years with Graves disease. Donor details come from another sample of the same person, matched by shared clones.

The CDR3 is CSALKETQYF. The nucleotide sequence reads TGCAGTGCTCTAAAAGAGACCCAGTACTTC. The sequence links TRBV20-1 to TRBJ2-5; no D gene can be assigned with confidence. The CDR3 runs 10 amino acids, cysteine and phenylalanine included. Here the CDR3 DNA is all that survives: 30 bases in frame from base 1. For CDR1 and CDR2, the germline V gene (reference sequence) lists DFQATT and SNEGSKA. Relative to germline, V is 5 bases shorter and J is 3 bases shorter, with 4 bases between their ends.